This T cell receptor (beta chain) was profiled in a study of radiation and T cells in renal cell carcinoma. The germline CDR1 and CDR2 sequences are SGHRS and YFSETQ. The CDR3 covers 15 residues. V lost 4 bases to trimming and J lost 10 bases, with 18 bases between them. Some clones are missing from TCRdb's copy, which holds only in-frame ones; the method was immunoSEQ multiplex PCR. In the table there are around 170,000 clones, around 89% of which are singletons. Time point here: blood 4 weeks post-SBRT, at nephrectomy. The treatment denotes: 15 Gy SBRT to primary tumor, nephrectomy 4 weeks later. Nephrectomy followed 15 Gy stereotactic body radiation by 4 weeks. The tumor was a clear cell renal cell carcinoma. On this clone: Antigen: not known.

General study points: Without pretreatment biopsies, baseline tumor clonotype presence was undetermined.

The sample here was blood, taken from a patient whose treatment included radiotherapy and nephrectomy. The receptor comes from a woman aged 45 to 65 with renal cell carcinoma. The chain recombines TRBV5-1 with TRBJ1-6; possible D gene TRBD1, 5 bases. CDR3 DNA sequence: TGCGCCAGCAGCGTCTGGGGATCTAGGGGCTCACCCCTCCACTTT. Protein sequence: CASSVWGSRGSPLHF.